These T cell receptor beta chains were read from a single sample in a study of cytomegalovirus exposure and HLA in healthy donors. Assay: immunoSEQ multiplex PCR; the TCRdb copy retains only in-frame clones and omits some. In the table there are approximately 230,000 clones, about 88% of which are singletons. The sequencing input was PBMCs. The receptor set was obtained from a young man in good health and CMV-seropositive. Both conserved end residues are part of each CDR3. The D gene is left open where the match is weak. The listing skips clone size in some rows; elsewhere it reads once, few, many or a size class.

v_call	j_call	clone_size	d_call	cdr3_aa	cdr3_nt
TRBV27	TRBJ2-7	.	TRBD1	CASRPGTGNHEQYF	TGTGCCAGCAGGCCCGGGACAGGGAACCACGAGCAGTACTTC
TRBV27	TRBJ2-7	.	TRBD1	CASSLLGQGSYEQYF	TGTGCCAGCAGTTTATTGGGACAGGGGTCCTACGAGCAGTACTTC
TRBV28	TRBJ1-1	.	.	CASRPATGGKSKAFF	TGTGCCAGCAGACCCGCCACGGGGGGTAAGAGCAAAGCTTTCTTT
TRBV7-2	TRBJ2-7	.	.	CASSSGYYYEQYF	TGTGCCAGCAGTTCGGGTTACTACTACGAGCAGTACTTC
TRBV11-2	TRBJ2-1	.	.	CASSLTAYNEQFF	TGTGCCAGCAGCCTGACAGCCTACAATGAGCAGTTCTTC
TRBV5-6	TRBJ1-2	.	TRBD1	CASNRGLRDGYTF	TGTGCCAGCAACAGGGGGCTTAGGGATGGCTACACCTTC
TRBV29-1	TRBJ2-1	.	.	CSVLPQQGYNEQFF	TGCAGCGTCCTCCCCCAGCAGGGCTACAATGAGCAGTTCTTC
TRBV5-6	TRBJ1-1	.	.	CASSAIYTEAFF	TGTGCCAGCAGCGCCATTTACACTGAAGCTTTCTTT
TRBV5-1	TRBJ1-1	.	.	CASSLAGHGLKAFF	TGCGCCAGCAGCTTGGCCGGGCATGGCCTGAAAGCTTTCTTT
TRBV29-1	TRBJ2-1	.	TRBD2	CSVEAGLVIYEQFF	TGCAGCGTTGAAGCGGGACTAGTAATTTATGAGCAGTTCTTC
TRBV6-1	TRBJ1-3	.	.	CASSAQGTVWDTIYF	TGTGCCAGCAGTGCACAGGGTACGGTTTGGGACACCATATATTTT
TRBV25-1	TRBJ1-4	.	.	CASSEGGVNEKLFF	TGTGCCAGCAGTGAAGGAGGGGTTAATGAAAAACTGTTTTTT
TRBV11-2	TRBJ1-1	.	.	CASSFPPAFF	TGTGCCAGCAGCTTTCCCCCAGCTTTCTTT
TRBV5-4	TRBJ2-1	.	.	CASSWGLETYNEQFF	TGTGCCAGCAGCTGGGGACTGGAGACCTACAATGAGCAGTTCTTC
TRBV4-2	TRBJ2-7	.	TRBD2	CASSQDSGTSGDSYEQYF	TGTGCCAGCAGCCAAGATTCCGGGACTAGCGGGGATTCCTACGAGCAGTACTTC
TRBV30	TRBJ1-2	.	.	CAWSSGNYGYTF	TGTGCCTGGAGTTCAGGGAACTATGGCTACACCTTC
TRBV7-2	TRBJ2-1	.	TRBD2	CASSLLAGGNYNEQFF	TGTGCCAGCAGCTTATTGGCGGGAGGGAATTACAATGAGCAGTTCTTC
TRBV18	TRBJ1-2	.	.	CASSPVTEANYGYTF	TGTGCCAGCTCACCAGTGACAGAAGCTAACTATGGCTACACCTTC
TRBV19	TRBJ1-1	.	TRBD1	CASRLGQGGLGEAFF	TGTGCCAGTAGATTGGGACAGGGGGGATTAGGTGAAGCTTTCTTT
TRBV10-1	TRBJ2-6	.	TRBD2	CASSGGGSGANVLTF	TGCGCCAGCAGTGGCGGGGGATCTGGGGCCAACGTCCTGACTTTC
TRBV19	TRBJ1-1	.	TRBD1	CASSATGEKIVAEAFF	TGTGCCAGTAGTGCTACAGGGGAAAAGATTGTGGCTGAAGCTTTCTTT
TRBV7-6	TRBJ1-1	few	.	CASSPVSVGTTEAFF	TGTGCCAGCAGCCCTGTGAGTGTTGGTACCACTGAAGCTTTCTTT
TRBV6-5	TRBJ2-4	.	.	CASSYSIGLAKNIQYF	TGTGCCAGCAGTTACTCAATAGGGTTGGCCAAAAACATTCAGTACTTC
TRBV4-2	TRBJ1-3	once	.	CASSQEMSPSGNTIYF	TGTGCCAGCAGCCAAGAGATGAGTCCCTCTGGAAACACCATATATTTT
TRBV2	TRBJ2-6	few	.	CASRRYFLANVLTF	TGTGCCAGCAGACGGTATTTTTTGGCCAACGTCCTGACTTTC
TRBV4-1	TRBJ1-5	few	.	CASSQDSQQGPQPQHF	TGCGCCAGCAGCCAAGATAGTCAACAGGGACCTCAGCCCCAGCATTTT
TRBV28	TRBJ2-5	.	.	CASRPGRLETQYF	TGTGCCAGCAGGCCCGGAAGGTTAGAGACCCAGTACTTC
TRBV5-1	TRBJ2-3	.	.	CASSLSTDTQYF	TGCGCCAGCAGCCTTAGCACAGATACGCAGTATTTT
TRBV6-5	TRBJ2-2	.	.	CASRRGLATGELFF	TGTGCCAGCAGGCGTGGACTTGCCACCGGGGAGCTGTTTTTT
TRBV5-1	TRBJ1-1	.	TRBD1	CASSPGQTNTEAFF	TGCGCCAGCAGTCCGGGACAGACGAACACTGAAGCTTTCTTT
TRBV9	TRBJ1-1	.	.	CASGGDLATEAFF	TGTGCCAGCGGGGGTGACCTCGCCACTGAAGCTTTCTTT
TRBV6-1	TRBJ2-7	.	.	CASSELDSYEQYF	TGTGCCAGCAGTGAGTTAGACAGCTACGAGCAGTACTTC
TRBV19	TRBJ1-1	.	.	CASSIWAGSDPEAFF	TGTGCCAGTAGTATATGGGCAGGTTCCGACCCTGAAGCTTTCTTT
TRBV29-1	TRBJ2-7	.	.	CSVWDNEQYF	TGCAGCGTTTGGGACAACGAGCAGTACTTC
TRBV18	TRBJ2-7	.	.	CASSPIELGEQYF	TGTGCCAGCTCACCTATAGAACTTGGGGAGCAGTACTTC
TRBV27	TRBJ2-7	.	.	CASSQIGLTYEQYF	TGTGCCAGCAGCCAAATAGGGCTTACTTACGAGCAGTACTTC
TRBV5-1	TRBJ1-1	few	.	CASSLGGTNTEAFF	TGCGCCAGCAGCTTGGGGGGAACGAACACTGAAGCTTTCTTT
TRBV6-1	TRBJ1-1	.	.	CASSGWGGGAVSTEAFF	TGTGCCAGCAGTGGATGGGGGGGAGGAGCGGTGAGCACTGAAGCTTTCTTT
TRBV7-9	TRBJ2-5	.	.	CASSSLTLSGETQYF	TGTGCCAGCAGCTCCCTGACACTCTCGGGAGAGACCCAGTACTTC
TRBV4-1	TRBJ1-1	.	.	CASSQDRALPEAFF	TGCGCCAGCAGCCAAGATCGGGCCTTGCCTGAAGCTTTCTTT